This T cell receptor (beta chain) originates from a study of identical twins' blood T cells. Whole-study results and caveats: Twin similarity might stem from environmental factors, not only genetics. Twins shared more top CDR3 clonotypes than unrelated donors did.

CDR1 and CDR2 (germline): MNHEY, SVGAGI. The CDR3 is 16 residues long. V was cut by 2 bases and J by 2 bases, with 16 bases left in between. Libraries were made from RNA as TCR cDNA, using a modified protocol. Per the authors' pipeline: Each donor had about 100,000 to nearly 550,000 clonotypes. MiXCR, applied by TCRdb to the 5' RACE reads, yields one record per CDR3 protein. Clone size and V and J calls follow TCRdb, not the original study. The sample holds 300,000 to 450,000 distinct CDR3 sequences, 28% seen once. This clonotype was seen repeatedly, ten times or more. Antigen unknown. The rearrangement joins TRBV6-5 to TRBJ2-7; D might be TRBD1 (6 bases). The specimen was PBMCs. This TCR derives from a woman between 18 and 50 years old in good health. This CDR3 reads CASSYLHSDSAYEQYF. As DNA, the CDR3 is TGTGCCAGCAGTTACCTTCACTCGGACAGTGCCTACGAGCAGTACTTC.